This T cell receptor beta chain was sequenced in a study of CD8+CD57+ T cells in acquired aplastic anemia. The study's findings and limits: Patient and control CD8+ Simpson's diversity was not significantly different.

On this clonotype itself: Its specificity is not known.

Flow cytometry had shown expanded CD8+CD57+ cells in the patients chosen for sequencing. In all patients, the disease was severe acquired aplastic anemia. There was no therapy given to any patient before the blood sampling took place. Germline V gene lookup returns CDR1 DFQATT and CDR2 SNEGSKA (reference sequence). The junction had 7 bases not matched to a gene; V was cut back by 6 bases and J by 3 bases. The CDR3 has 13 residues. The template used for profiling TCR beta VDJ and CDR3 was genomic DNA. TCRdb re-derived calls from the reads in MiXCR, one entry per CDR3 protein. This table has roughly 500,000 distinct CDR3 sequences, under 40% appearing once.

What was sequenced was sorted CD4+, CD8+, or CD8+CD57+ T cells (not recorded which) from PBMCs. V and J are TRBV20-1 and TRBJ1-1, with 7 nucleotides matching TRBD1. The source of this sequence is a human donor with aplastic anemia. As DNA, the CDR3 is TGCAGTGCCAAGACAGGGTTGTACACTGAAGCTTTCTTT. Its translation is CSAKTGLYTEAFF.